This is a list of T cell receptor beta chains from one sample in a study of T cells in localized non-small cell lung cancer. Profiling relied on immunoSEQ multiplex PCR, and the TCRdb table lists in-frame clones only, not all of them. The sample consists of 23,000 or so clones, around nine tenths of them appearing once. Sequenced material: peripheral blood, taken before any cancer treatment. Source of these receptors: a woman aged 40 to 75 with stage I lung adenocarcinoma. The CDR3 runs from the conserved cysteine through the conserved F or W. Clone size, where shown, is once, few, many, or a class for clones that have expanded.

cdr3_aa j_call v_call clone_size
CASSTTGTQYF TRBJ2-3 TRBV27 .
CASSRYQGVYGYTF TRBJ1-2 TRBV19 few
CASSYRGATGELFF TRBJ2-2 TRBV6-5 .
CSVEKRQGGTEAFF TRBJ1-1 TRBV29-1 .
CASSLGQGPYGYTF TRBJ1-2 TRBV5-1 .
CASSVVRGDNEQFF TRBJ2-1 TRBV6-4 .
CASRSTWRTGGRETQYF TRBJ2-5 TRBV28 .
CASSYGKPNTEAFF TRBJ1-1 TRBV6-5 .
CASSPRTVMNTEAFF TRBJ1-1 TRBV7-9 .
CASSDHSIAGGWGEQYF TRBJ2-7 TRBV6-1 .
CASSFGGQGVGEQFF TRBJ2-1 TRBV5-1 .